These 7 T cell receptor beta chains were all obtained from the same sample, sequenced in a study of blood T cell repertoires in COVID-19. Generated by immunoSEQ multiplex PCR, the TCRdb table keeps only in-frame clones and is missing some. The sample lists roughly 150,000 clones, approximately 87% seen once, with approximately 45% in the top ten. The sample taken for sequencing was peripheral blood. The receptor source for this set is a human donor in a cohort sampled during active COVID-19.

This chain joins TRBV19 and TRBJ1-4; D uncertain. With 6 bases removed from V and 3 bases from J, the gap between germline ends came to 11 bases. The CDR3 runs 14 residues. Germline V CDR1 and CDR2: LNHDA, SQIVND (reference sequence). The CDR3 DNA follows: TGTGCCAGTAGCCTGGGAGGATCTAATGAAAAACTGTTTTTT. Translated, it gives CASSLGGSNEKLFF. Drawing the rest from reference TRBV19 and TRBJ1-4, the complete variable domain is DGGITQSPKYLFRKEGQNVTLSCEQNLNHDAMYWYRQDPGQGLRLIYYSQIVNDFQKGDIAEGYSVSREKKESFPLTVTSAQKNPTAFYLCASSLGGSNEKLFFGSGTQLSVL.

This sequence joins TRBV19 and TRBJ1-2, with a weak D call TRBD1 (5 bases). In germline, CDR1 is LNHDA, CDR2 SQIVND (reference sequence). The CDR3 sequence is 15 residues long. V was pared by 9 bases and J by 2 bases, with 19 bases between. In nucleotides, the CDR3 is TGTGCCAGCAGGGCCAGTGAGAGAACAAACTATGGCTACACCTTC. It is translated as CASRASERTNYGYTF.

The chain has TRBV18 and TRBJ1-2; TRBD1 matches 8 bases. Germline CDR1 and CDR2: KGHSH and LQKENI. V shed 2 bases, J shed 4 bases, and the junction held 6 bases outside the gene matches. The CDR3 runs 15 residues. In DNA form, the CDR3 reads TGTGCCAGCTCACCAGGACAGGGAGAGGGCTATGGCTACACCTTC. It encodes CASSPGQGEGYGYTF.

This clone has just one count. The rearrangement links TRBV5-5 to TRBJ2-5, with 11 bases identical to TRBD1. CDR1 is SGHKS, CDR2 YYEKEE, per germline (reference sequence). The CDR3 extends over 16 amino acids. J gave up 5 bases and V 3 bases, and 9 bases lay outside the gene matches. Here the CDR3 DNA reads TGTGCCAGCAGCTCCTCCGGACAGGGGGCGCGGGAGACCCAGTACTTC. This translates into CASSSSGQGARETQYF. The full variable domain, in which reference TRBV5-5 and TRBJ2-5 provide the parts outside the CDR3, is DAGVTQSPTHLIKTRGQQVTLRCSPISGHKSVSWYQQVLGQGPQFIFQYYEKEERGRGNFPDRFSARQFPNYSSELNVNALLLGDSALYLCASSSSGQGARETQYFGPGTRLLVL.

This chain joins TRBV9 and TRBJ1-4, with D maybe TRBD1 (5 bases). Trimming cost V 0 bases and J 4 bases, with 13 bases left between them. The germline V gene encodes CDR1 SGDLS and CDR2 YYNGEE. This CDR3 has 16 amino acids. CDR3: CASSVEFQGGNEKLFF. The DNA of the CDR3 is TGTGCCAGCAGCGTAGAGTTCCAGGGAGGTAATGAAAAACTGTTTTTT.

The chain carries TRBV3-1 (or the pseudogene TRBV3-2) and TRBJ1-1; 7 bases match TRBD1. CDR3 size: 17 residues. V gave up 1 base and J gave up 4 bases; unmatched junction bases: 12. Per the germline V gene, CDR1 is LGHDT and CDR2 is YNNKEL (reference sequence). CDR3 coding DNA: TGTGCCAGCAGCCAAGCTGGCCACTCACAGGGGAGCACTGAAGCTTTCTTT. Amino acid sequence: CASSQAGHSQGSTEAFF.

This chain's CDR3 is CASSFGRNYGYTF. The CDR3, as DNA: TGTGCCAGCAGTTTTGGCAGAAACTATGGCTACACCTTC. The chain recombines TRBV12-3 or TRBV12-4 with TRBJ1-2; no reliable D call. The CDR3 has 13 residues. V lost 3 bases to trimming and J lost 2 bases, with 7 bases between them.